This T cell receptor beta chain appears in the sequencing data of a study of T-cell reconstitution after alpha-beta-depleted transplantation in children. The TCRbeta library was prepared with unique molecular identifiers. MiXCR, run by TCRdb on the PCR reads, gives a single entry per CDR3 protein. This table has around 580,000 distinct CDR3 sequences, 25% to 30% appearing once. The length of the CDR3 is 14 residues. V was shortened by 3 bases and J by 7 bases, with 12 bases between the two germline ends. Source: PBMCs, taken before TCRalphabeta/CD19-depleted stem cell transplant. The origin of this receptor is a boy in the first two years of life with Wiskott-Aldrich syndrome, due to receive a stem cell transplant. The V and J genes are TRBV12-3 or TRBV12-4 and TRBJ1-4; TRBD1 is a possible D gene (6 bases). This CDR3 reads CASSFRGASEKLFF. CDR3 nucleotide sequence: TGTGCCAGCAGTTTTCGGGGGGCCAGTGAAAAACTGTTTTTT.